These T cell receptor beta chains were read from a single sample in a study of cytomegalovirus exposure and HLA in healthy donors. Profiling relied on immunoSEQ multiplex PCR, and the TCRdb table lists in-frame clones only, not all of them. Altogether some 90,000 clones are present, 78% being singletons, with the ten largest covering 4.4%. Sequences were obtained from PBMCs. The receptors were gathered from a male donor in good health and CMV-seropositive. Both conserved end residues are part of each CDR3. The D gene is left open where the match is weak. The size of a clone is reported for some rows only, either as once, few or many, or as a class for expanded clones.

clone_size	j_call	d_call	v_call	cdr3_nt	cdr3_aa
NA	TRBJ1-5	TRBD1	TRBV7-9	TGTGCCAGCAGCTTAGGACAGGGGTTCAATCAGCCCCAGCATTTT	CASSLGQGFNQPQHF
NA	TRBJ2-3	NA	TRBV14	TGTGCCAGCAGCCAAGATCCGGGTTATAGCACAGATACGCAGTATTTT	CASSQDPGYSTDTQYF
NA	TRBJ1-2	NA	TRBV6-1	TGTGCCAGCAGTGAGCGTGTGGGAGGCCCCTACTATGGCTACACCTTC	CASSERVGGPYYGYTF
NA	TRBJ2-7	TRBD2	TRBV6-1	TGTGCCAGCAGAGAGGCGGGGGGGGGCTCCTACGAGCAGTACTTC	CASREAGGGSYEQYF
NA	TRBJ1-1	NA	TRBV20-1	TGCAGTGCTAGTTCTTACTCTGAAGCTTTCTTT	CSASSYSEAFF
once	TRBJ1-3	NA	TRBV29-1	TGCAGCGTTGATACGGGGGGCCCTGGAAACACCATATATTTT	CSVDTGGPGNTIYF
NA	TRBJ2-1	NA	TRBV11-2	TGTGCCGTGAACTTGGAAACAGGGTCCTACAATGAGCAGTTCTTC	CAVNLETGSYNEQFF
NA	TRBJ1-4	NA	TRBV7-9	TGTGCCAGCAGCTTACCCCCCCGGGGCCCGGAGGGGACTAATGAAAAACTGTTTTTT	CASSLPPRGPEGTNEKLFF
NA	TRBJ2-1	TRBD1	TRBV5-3	TGTGCCAGACCCCGTCCCGTTCCGGGACAGGATGGAATAGGCTCCTACAATGAGCAGTTCTTC	CARPRPVPGQDGIGSYNEQFF
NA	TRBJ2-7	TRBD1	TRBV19	TGTGCCAGTAGCCCAGGACAGGGGGCTTGGTACGAGCAGTACTTC	CASSPGQGAWYEQYF
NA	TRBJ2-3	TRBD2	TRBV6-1	TGTGCCAGCAGTGGGCTAGCGGGGGGGCCGGATACGCAGTATTTT	CASSGLAGGPDTQYF
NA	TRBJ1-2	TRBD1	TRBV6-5	TGTGCCAGCATTAAACAGACAGGGGGCTATGGCTACACCTTC	CASIKQTGGYGYTF
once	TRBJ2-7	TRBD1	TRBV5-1	TGCGCCAGCAGCCACGGACAGGTATATTCCTACGAGCAGTACTTC	CASSHGQVYSYEQYF
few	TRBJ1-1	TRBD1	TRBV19	TGTGCCAGCGAGACCGGGACAGGGAACACTGAAGCTTTCTTT	CASETGTGNTEAFF
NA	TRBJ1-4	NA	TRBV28	TGTGCCAGCAGTTCGCCGGGTACCTATGAAAAACTGTTTTTT	CASSSPGTYEKLFF
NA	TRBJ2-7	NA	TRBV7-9	TGTGCCAGCAGCTTAATTAGTTACGAGCAGTACTTC	CASSLISYEQYF
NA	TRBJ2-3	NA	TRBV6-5	TGTGCCAGCAGCACAGGGACTATGCGGGGGGATACGCAGTATTTT	CASSTGTMRGDTQYF
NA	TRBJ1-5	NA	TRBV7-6	TGTGCCAGCAGCTTAGGGACAGTCGGAACCAATCAGCCCCAGCATTTT	CASSLGTVGTNQPQHF
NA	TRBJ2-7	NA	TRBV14	TGTGCCAGCAGCCAAGGCAGGGCGTCCTACGAGCAGTACTTC	CASSQGRASYEQYF
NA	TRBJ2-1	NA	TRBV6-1	TGTGCCAGCAGTGAAACTGACCGGGTGGGCTCCTACAATGAGCAGTTCTTC	CASSETDRVGSYNEQFF
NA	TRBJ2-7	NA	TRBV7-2	TGTGCCAGCAGCTTAGCGTCCACAAACTCCTACGAGCAGTACTTC	CASSLASTNSYEQYF
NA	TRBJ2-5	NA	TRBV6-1	TGTGCCAGCCGGGCGGGACAGCAAGAGACCCAGTACTTC	CASRAGQQETQYF
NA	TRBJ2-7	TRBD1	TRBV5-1	TGCGCCAGCAGCCGGGACAGGAAGATCTCCTACGAGCAGTACTTC	CASSRDRKISYEQYF
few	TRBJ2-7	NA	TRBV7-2	TGTGCCAGCAGCCGAGGCTACGAGCAGTACTTC	CASSRGYEQYF
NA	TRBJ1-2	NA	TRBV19	TGTGCCAGTAGTCGGGGGGGCAGGGGTGGCTACACCTTC	CASSRGGRGGYTF
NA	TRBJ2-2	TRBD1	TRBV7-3	TGTGCCAGCAGCCTGGGGACAGGCACCACCGGGGAGCTGTTTTTT	CASSLGTGTTGELFF
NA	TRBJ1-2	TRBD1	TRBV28	TGTGCCAGCAGTTCCTCCGGGACAGGGGGCAGGGTCTATGGCTACACCTTC	CASSSSGTGGRVYGYTF
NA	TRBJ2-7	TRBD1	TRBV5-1	TGCGCCAGCAGTCGATCCGGGACAGCAGTTTACGAGCAGTACTTC	CASSRSGTAVYEQYF
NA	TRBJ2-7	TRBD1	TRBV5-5	TGTGCCAGCAGCTCCGGGACAGGCTTGTTGTACGAGCAGTACTTC	CASSSGTGLLYEQYF
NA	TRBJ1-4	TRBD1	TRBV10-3	TGTGCCATCAGCACAGGGGCGGGGGAAAAACTGTTTTTT	CAISTGAGEKLFF
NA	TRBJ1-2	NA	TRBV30	TGTGCCTGGAGTGTAGCGGCAAACAATGGCTACACCTTC	CAWSVAANNGYTF
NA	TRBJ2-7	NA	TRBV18	TGTGCCAGCTCAAAGGACAGAAGGGCGACCTCCTACGAGCAGTACTTC	CASSKDRRATSYEQYF
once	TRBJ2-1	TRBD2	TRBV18	TGTGCCAGCTCACCCCGGACTAGCGGGACCGCCCCCGATGAGCAGTTCTTC	CASSPRTSGTAPDEQFF
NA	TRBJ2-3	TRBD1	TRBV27	TGTGCCAGCAGTTTACCCGGACAGGACACAGATACGCAGTATTTT	CASSLPGQDTDTQYF
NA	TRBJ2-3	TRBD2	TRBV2	TGTGCCAGCAGATCGACGCTAGCGGACACAGATACGCAGTATTTT	CASRSTLADTDTQYF
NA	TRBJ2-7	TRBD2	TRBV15	TGTGCCACCAGCATTCCGGGACTAGGTCCCTACGAGCAGTACTTC	CATSIPGLGPYEQYF
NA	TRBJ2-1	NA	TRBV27	TGTGCCAGCAGTTCTCTGACTAGTAATTACAATGAGCAGTTCTTC	CASSSLTSNYNEQFF
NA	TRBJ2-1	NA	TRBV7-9	TGTGCCAGCAGCTCGGTAGAGAATGAGCAGTTCTTC	CASSSVENEQFF
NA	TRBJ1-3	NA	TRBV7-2	TGTGCCAGCAGCTTACACCCCGGTCCCTCTGGAAACACCATATATTTT	CASSLHPGPSGNTIYF
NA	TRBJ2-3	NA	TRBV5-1	TGCGCCAGCAACTTGGTACAGTCTAGCACAGATACGCAGTATTTT	CASNLVQSSTDTQYF